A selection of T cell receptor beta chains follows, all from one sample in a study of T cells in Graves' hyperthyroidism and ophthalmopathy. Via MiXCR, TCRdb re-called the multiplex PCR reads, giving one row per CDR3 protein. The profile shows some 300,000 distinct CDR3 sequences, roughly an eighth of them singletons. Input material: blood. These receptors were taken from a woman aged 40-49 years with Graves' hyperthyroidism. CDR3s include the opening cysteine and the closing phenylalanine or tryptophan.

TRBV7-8	CASSPQGIEQYF
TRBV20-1	CSAKGVDGHEQYF
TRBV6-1	CASTYDGQTNYGYTF
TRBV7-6	CASSLEIGTRAGDTQYF
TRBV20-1	CSARTQGNQPQHF
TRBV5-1	CASRRGTGSMDTQYF
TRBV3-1	CASSAMAVSYNEQFF
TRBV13	CASSLGAPRIETQYF
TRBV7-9	CASSSRQGRTEAFF
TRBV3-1	CASSQSQTGGLETQYF
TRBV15	CATSRQGGSEAFF
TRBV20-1	CSAGSRTVGEKLFF
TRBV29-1	CSVEGLRDSSYEQYF
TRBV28	CASSLLGGSPNEKLFF
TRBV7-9	CASSLGRVAGDSEQYF
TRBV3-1	CASSLRSVPGELFF
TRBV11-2	CASSITSGSYNEQFF
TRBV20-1	CSASGLGEQYF
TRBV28	CASSPYLGQGSFEQYF
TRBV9	CASSVWDSPNYGYTF
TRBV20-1	CSARTPNSNQPQHF
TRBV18	CASSSVQGAVGYGYTF
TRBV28	CASSPWGVSGGSYEQYF